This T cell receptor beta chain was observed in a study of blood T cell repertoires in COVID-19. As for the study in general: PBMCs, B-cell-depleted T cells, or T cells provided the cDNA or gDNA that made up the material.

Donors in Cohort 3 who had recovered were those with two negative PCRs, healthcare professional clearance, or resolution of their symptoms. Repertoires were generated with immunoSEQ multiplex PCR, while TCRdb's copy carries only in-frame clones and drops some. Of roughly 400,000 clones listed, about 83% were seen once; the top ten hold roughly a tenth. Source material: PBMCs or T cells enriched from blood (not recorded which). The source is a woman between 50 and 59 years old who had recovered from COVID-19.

The CDR3 region has the DNA TGTGCCAGCAGCGCTAGACAGGGGGCTAGCACAGATACGCAGTATTTT. Amino acids: CASSARQGASTDTQYF. The chain couples TRBV9 to TRBJ2-3, with 10 bases matching TRBD1. Germline V gene data show CDR1 as SGDLS and CDR2 as YYNGEE. The CDR3 covers 16 residues. The trim removed 3 bases at V and 0 bases at J, leaving 4 bases unmatched.